These 12 T cell receptor beta chains share one sample of origin, sequenced in a study of beta chain features in type 1 diabetes. Study-level points and caveats: There was a moderate but significant shortening of TCRB CDR3s in all four CD4+ subsets of Type 1 diabetes patients.

Reverse transcription of all isolated RNA meant that expressed TCRB transcripts were sequenced. Sequencing was performed with immunoSEQ multiplex PCR; in TCRdb, only in-frame clones are kept and a portion is missing. The sample consists of 150,000 to 190,000 clones, 9% to 12% of them appearing once. Antigens for these TCRs are unknown. The sequenced sample consisted of central memory CD4+ T cells from blood. All receptors come from a man aged 25 to 40 with type 1 diabetes.

The V gene is TRBV4-2, the J gene TRBJ2-1; 7 nucleotides agree with TRBD2. The trim removed 1 base at V and 8 bases at J, leaving 11 bases unmatched. CDR3 length equals 16 residues. The germline gives CDR1 LGHNA, CDR2 YNFKEQ. CDR3 sequence: CASSQVEAGKTDEQFF. As DNA, the CDR3 is TGTGCCAGCAGCCAAGTGGAAGCGGGAAAGACGGATGAGCAGTTCTTC.

This clone was observed a handful of times. The J gene is TRBJ1-5, the V gene TRBV28; TRBD1 aligns across 8 bases. This CDR3 spans 15 amino acids. Germline-derived CDR1 and CDR2 are MDHEN and SYDVKM. V lost 5 bases to trimming and J lost 4 bases; unmatched junction nucleotides: 7. CDR3 loop: CASSPTDRENQPQHF. CDR3 sequence (DNA): TGTGCCAGCAGTCCCACGGACAGGGAGAATCAGCCCCAGCATTTT.

This clone was picked up many times. This sample includes further DNA sequences coding for the same CDR3. V gene TRBV5-4 combines with J gene TRBJ2-5; 9 bases are a match to TRBD2. The CDR3 is made up of 15 amino acids. The germline V gene encodes CDR1 SGHNT and CDR2 YYREEE (reference sequence). V shed 2 bases, J shed 2 bases, and the junction held 4 bases outside the gene matches. CDR3 in amino acids: CASSFSGSPQETQYF. DNA for the CDR3: TGTGCCAGCAGCTTTAGCGGGAGCCCACAAGAGACCCAGTACTTC.

This clone was found a few times. The J gene is TRBJ2-1, the V gene TRBV2; 9 bases line up with TRBD2. The CDR3 has 16 amino acids. Losses at the gene ends were 5 bases for V and 5 bases for J; bases not matched to a gene: 10. Germline V gene lookup returns CDR1 SNHLY and CDR2 FYNNEI. In nucleotides, the CDR3 is TGTGCCAGCAGTCAGGATAGCGGGAGAGGTCACAATGAGCAGTTCTTC. It is translated as CASSQDSGRGHNEQFF.

The sample holds a few counts of this clone. The chain combines TRBV7-2 with TRBJ2-1; no reliable D call. CDR3 length: 15 amino acids. The V and J ends lost 1 base and 0 bases respectively, with 7 bases between them. From germline, CDR1 is SGHTA and CDR2 FQGNSA. The CDR3 DNA follows: TGTGCCAGCAGCTTAGGAGCGAGCTCCTACAATGAGCAGTTCTTC. As protein: CASSLGASSYNEQFF.

This clone was recorded a few times. This sequence joins TRBV4-1 and TRBJ1-3, with D tentatively TRBD1 (6 bases). There are 16 residues in the CDR3. CDR1 is MGHRA, CDR2 YSYEKL, per germline. Deletions cut 4 bases from V and 3 bases from J, with 16 bases between. CDR3 DNA sequence: TGCGCCAGCAGCCTACAACAGGGCTTTGTTGGAAACACCATATATTTT. Protein product: CASSLQQGFVGNTIYF.

This clone was detected only a few times. The V and J genes are TRBV6-1 and TRBJ1-5; no firm D call. Trimming left V 2 bases short and J 2 bases short, with 13 bases between. In germline, CDR1 is MNHNS, CDR2 SASEGT. This CDR3 spans 16 amino acids. CDR3 residues: CASSETGYLGNQPQHF. The CDR3 nucleotides read TGTGCCAGCAGTGAAACCGGTTACCTGGGCAATCAGCCCCAGCATTTT.

A few counts support this clone. The chain joins TRBV4-1 to TRBJ2-1, with TRBD1 as a possible D gene (6 bases). The V end was cut by 4 bases, the J end by 8 bases, with 12 bases between. The germline V gene encodes CDR1 MGHRA and CDR2 YSYEKL. The CDR3 has 13 residues. CDR3 bases: TGCGCCAGCAGCCGGGGGCCCGGGGATGAGCAGTTCTTC. Translation: CASSRGPGDEQFF.

This clone was detected a few times. The rearrangement links TRBV7-9 to TRBJ2-7; tentatively, D is TRBD1 (5 bases). Per the germline V gene, CDR1 is SEHNR and CDR2 is FQNEAQ (reference sequence). This CDR3 spans 13 amino acids. V gave up 1 base and J gave up 6 bases, with 10 bases separating them. CDR3 sequence: CASSLEGVAEQYF. The CDR3 DNA reads as TGTGCCAGCAGCTTAGAAGGGGTTGCCGAGCAGTACTTC.

The chain uses TRBV19 and TRBJ2-6; weak D call: TRBD2 (6 bases). Germline values: CDR1 LNHDA, CDR2 SQIVND (reference sequence). This CDR3 is 16 amino acids long. Trimming shortened V by 6 bases and J by 0 bases, and 12 bases separated the two germline ends. The CDR3 coding sequence is TGTGCCAGTAGCCCGTGGGGACTCTCTGGGGCCAACGTCCTGACTTTC. Translation: CASSPWGLSGANVLTF.

This clone was counted between two and nine times. The chain has TRBV7-2 and TRBJ1-5, with no clear D. Germline CDR1 is SGHTA and CDR2 is FQGNSA. The CDR3 sequence is 14 residues long. V lost 3 bases, J lost 3 bases, and 9 bases lay in between. In DNA, the CDR3 is TGTGCCAGCAGCTTTACAGAGTTCAATCAGCCCCAGCATTTT. Its translation is CASSFTEFNQPQHF.

This clone was detected a few times. The V and J genes are TRBV19 and TRBJ1-1, with a weak D call TRBD1 (6 bases). The CDR3 contains 12 residues. Germline-derived CDR1 and CDR2 are LNHDA and SQIVND (reference sequence). V was pared by 3 bases and J by 5 bases, with 7 bases between. The CDR3 coding sequence is TGTGCCAGTAGTATTCAGGGGACTGAAGCTTTCTTT. Encoded protein: CASSIQGTEAFF.